A selection of T cell receptor beta chains follows, all from one sample in a study of CD8+ T cells in alopecia areata. The assay was immunoSEQ multiplex PCR, and TCRdb's table has in-frame clones only and misses some. The table has 35,000 to 50,000 clones, roughly 92% seen once. Sequencing was performed on CD8+ T cells sorted from blood, taken at week 24, from a patient treated with tofacitinib. Receptors originate from a human donor with alopecia areata. CDR3s include the opening cysteine and the closing phenylalanine or tryptophan. The D gene is left open where the match is weak. A row's size may be missing; if present it is once, few, many or a size class.

clone_size: .; j_call: TRBJ2-3; v_call: TRBV4-1; d_call: .; cdr3_length: 16; cdr3_nt: TGCGCCAGCAGCCAAGATGAAGGAGCCCGCACAGATACGCAGTATTTT; cdr3_aa: CASSQDEGARTDTQYF
clone_size: .; j_call: TRBJ2-2; v_call: TRBV23-1; d_call: .; cdr3_length: 16; cdr3_nt: TGCGCCAGCACAATGATAGATACCTTGAACACCGGGGAGCTGTTTTTT; cdr3_aa: CASTMIDTLNTGELFF
clone_size: .; j_call: TRBJ2-2; v_call: TRBV5-4; d_call: .; cdr3_length: 12; cdr3_nt: TGTGCCAGCAGCCAAGACACCGGGGAGCTGTTTTTT; cdr3_aa: CASSQDTGELFF
clone_size: .; j_call: TRBJ2-7; v_call: TRBV5-4; d_call: TRBD1; cdr3_length: 16; cdr3_nt: TGTGCCAGCGGGCGTCCCGGGACAGGGCGATCCTACGAGCAGTACTTC; cdr3_aa: CASGRPGTGRSYEQYF
clone_size: .; j_call: TRBJ2-1; v_call: TRBV18; d_call: .; cdr3_length: 12; cdr3_nt: TGTGCCAGCTCACCCGGGTGGAATGAGCAGTTCTTC; cdr3_aa: CASSPGWNEQFF
clone_size: .; j_call: TRBJ2-3; v_call: TRBV6-5; d_call: TRBD1; cdr3_length: 16; cdr3_nt: TGTGCCAGCAGTTATGAACAGGGGGCTTTCACAGATACGCAGTATTTT; cdr3_aa: CASSYEQGAFTDTQYF
clone_size: .; j_call: TRBJ1-4; v_call: TRBV5-5; d_call: TRBD1; cdr3_length: 16; cdr3_nt: TGTGCCAGCAGCCGTAGCTACCCGGGACAGGGGGCCCAACTGTTTTTT; cdr3_aa: CASSRSYPGQGAQLFF
clone_size: .; j_call: TRBJ2-5; v_call: TRBV2; d_call: TRBD2; cdr3_length: 12; cdr3_nt: TGTGCCAGCCCGGGGGGGCCCGAGACCCAGTACTTC; cdr3_aa: CASPGGPETQYF
clone_size: once; j_call: TRBJ2-7; v_call: TRBV7-2; d_call: .; cdr3_length: 14; cdr3_nt: TGTGCCAGCAGCGACTCCAGAGGGTCCTACGAGCAGTACTTC; cdr3_aa: CASSDSRGSYEQYF
clone_size: .; j_call: TRBJ2-1; v_call: TRBV19; d_call: .; cdr3_length: 15; cdr3_nt: TGTGCCAGTAGTTTGGACGGGAGCTCCTACAATGAGCAGTTCTTC; cdr3_aa: CASSLDGSSYNEQFF
clone_size: .; j_call: TRBJ2-5; v_call: TRBV11-1; d_call: .; cdr3_length: 15; cdr3_nt: TGTGCCAGCAGCTCCTGGGGAAGCGACCAAGAGACCCAGTACTTC; cdr3_aa: CASSSWGSDQETQYF
clone_size: .; j_call: TRBJ1-1; v_call: TRBV4-2; d_call: .; cdr3_length: 15; cdr3_nt: TGTGCCAGCAGCCAAGGTATAGAGCTCAACACTGAAGCTTTCTTT; cdr3_aa: CASSQGIELNTEAFF
clone_size: .; j_call: TRBJ2-7; v_call: TRBV29-1; d_call: .; cdr3_length: 14; cdr3_nt: TGCAGCGTTGTTCTGGATGGTACCTCCTACGAGCAGTACTTC; cdr3_aa: CSVVLDGTSYEQYF
clone_size: once; j_call: TRBJ2-1; v_call: TRBV7-6; d_call: .; cdr3_length: 17; cdr3_nt: TGTGCCAGCAGCTTAGCGGCCACAGGGTATGCCTACAATGAGCAGTTCTTC; cdr3_aa: CASSLAATGYAYNEQFF
clone_size: .; j_call: TRBJ2-7; v_call: TRBV7-2; d_call: .; cdr3_length: 14; cdr3_nt: TGTGCCAGCAGCTTATTTCCAGGCACCTACGAGCAGTACTTC; cdr3_aa: CASSLFPGTYEQYF
clone_size: once; j_call: TRBJ1-1; v_call: TRBV6-5; d_call: .; cdr3_length: 14; cdr3_nt: TGTGCCAGCAGCCTTTCCCTCATGAACACTGAAGCTTTCTTT; cdr3_aa: CASSLSLMNTEAFF
clone_size: once; j_call: TRBJ1-1; v_call: TRBV13; d_call: .; cdr3_length: 14; cdr3_nt: TGTGCCAGCAGCTTAGCTATCAGGGGTACTGAAGCTTTCTTT; cdr3_aa: CASSLAIRGTEAFF
clone_size: .; j_call: TRBJ2-7; v_call: TRBV4-1; d_call: TRBD2; cdr3_length: 15; cdr3_nt: TGCGCCAGCAGCCAAGATGCGCTAGCGGGCTACGAGCAGTACTTC; cdr3_aa: CASSQDALAGYEQYF
clone_size: .; j_call: TRBJ2-7; v_call: TRBV6-6; d_call: .; cdr3_length: 16; cdr3_nt: TGTGCCAGTAGTGCCCGGCAGGCCGGGGAACTCTACGAGCAGTACTTC; cdr3_aa: CASSARQAGELYEQYF
clone_size: .; j_call: TRBJ2-5; v_call: TRBV7-9; d_call: .; cdr3_length: 17; cdr3_nt: TGTGCCAGCAGCCTTTGGGGCCCCGGACAAGAACAAGAGACCCAGTACTTC; cdr3_aa: CASSLWGPGQEQETQYF
clone_size: once; j_call: TRBJ2-7; v_call: TRBV10-3; d_call: .; cdr3_length: 12; cdr3_nt: TGTGCCATCAGTGACATCCGCTACGAGCAGTACTTC; cdr3_aa: CAISDIRYEQYF
clone_size: .; j_call: TRBJ2-7; v_call: TRBV7-2; d_call: .; cdr3_length: 14; cdr3_nt: TGTGCCAGCAGCTTACTCCCGACAGGTCAAGAGCAGTACTTC; cdr3_aa: CASSLLPTGQEQYF
clone_size: .; j_call: TRBJ2-1; v_call: TRBV6-5; d_call: .; cdr3_length: 13; cdr3_nt: TGTGCCAGCAGTTGGGGGGAGGATAATGAGCAGTTCTTC; cdr3_aa: CASSWGEDNEQFF
clone_size: .; j_call: TRBJ2-5; v_call: TRBV7-2; d_call: TRBD2; cdr3_length: 17; cdr3_nt: TGTGCCAGCAGCTTTCCCCAAGAGCGGGGGCTACAAGAGACCCAGTACTTC; cdr3_aa: CASSFPQERGLQETQYF
clone_size: .; j_call: TRBJ2-5; v_call: TRBV27; d_call: .; cdr3_length: 14; cdr3_nt: TGTGCCAGCAGTAGTACAGTCGAGCGGGAGACCCAGTACTTC; cdr3_aa: CASSSTVERETQYF
clone_size: .; j_call: TRBJ2-2; v_call: TRBV7-9; d_call: .; cdr3_length: 15; cdr3_nt: TGTGCCAGCAGCTTGGTCGGGGTGAACACCGGGGAGCTGTTTTTT; cdr3_aa: CASSLVGVNTGELFF
clone_size: once; j_call: TRBJ2-7; v_call: TRBV11-2; d_call: .; cdr3_length: 17; cdr3_nt: TGTGCCAGCAGCTTAGCACTGGACGGAAGGGGGTCCTACGAGCAGTACTTC; cdr3_aa: CASSLALDGRGSYEQYF
clone_size: .; j_call: TRBJ2-7; v_call: TRBV29-1; d_call: .; cdr3_length: 12; cdr3_nt: TGCAGCGTGATCGTACTCTCGGCGGAGCAGTACTTC; cdr3_aa: CSVIVLSAEQYF
clone_size: .; j_call: TRBJ2-5; v_call: TRBV27; d_call: .; cdr3_length: 14; cdr3_nt: TGTGCCAGCAGTTTAGTTGACGACCAAGAGACCCAGTACTTC; cdr3_aa: CASSLVDDQETQYF
clone_size: .; j_call: TRBJ2-1; v_call: TRBV5-1; d_call: TRBD1; cdr3_length: 15; cdr3_nt: TGCGCCAGCAGACCGGGGACAGGGGGTTTTGATGAGCAGTTCTTC; cdr3_aa: CASRPGTGGFDEQFF
clone_size: .; j_call: TRBJ2-7; v_call: TRBV11-2; d_call: .; cdr3_length: 14; cdr3_nt: TGTGCCAGCAGCTTAGAAGGGGGTTCCTACGAGCAGTACTTC; cdr3_aa: CASSLEGGSYEQYF
clone_size: .; j_call: TRBJ2-1; v_call: TRBV4-1; d_call: .; cdr3_length: 15; cdr3_nt: TGCGCCAGCAGCCAAGGAGAGGGTCTTAACAATGAGCAGTTCTTC; cdr3_aa: CASSQGEGLNNEQFF
clone_size: .; j_call: TRBJ2-7; v_call: TRBV7-6; d_call: .; cdr3_length: 16; cdr3_nt: TGTGCCAGCAGCTTAGCGCGTGGAAGTAGCTCCTACGAGCAGTACTTC; cdr3_aa: CASSLARGSSSYEQYF
clone_size: .; j_call: TRBJ1-4; v_call: TRBV2; d_call: .; cdr3_length: 12; cdr3_nt: TGTGCCAGCGATGCAACTAATGAAAAACTGTTTTTT; cdr3_aa: CASDATNEKLFF
clone_size: .; j_call: TRBJ2-1; v_call: TRBV2; d_call: .; cdr3_length: 15; cdr3_nt: TGTGCCAGCAGGGCGACTAGTACGAAGGACAATGAGCAATTCTTC; cdr3_aa: CASRATSTKDNEQFF
clone_size: .; j_call: TRBJ2-3; v_call: TRBV5-6; d_call: .; cdr3_length: 16; cdr3_nt: TGTGCCAGCAGCGAGGGGACATGGTATCGCACAGATACGCAGTATTTT; cdr3_aa: CASSEGTWYRTDTQYF
clone_size: .; j_call: TRBJ2-7; v_call: TRBV5-5; d_call: .; cdr3_length: 14; cdr3_nt: TGTGCCAGCAGCTACCATCCGGGATCCTACGAGCAGTACTTC; cdr3_aa: CASSYHPGSYEQYF
clone_size: .; j_call: TRBJ2-7; v_call: TRBV28; d_call: .; cdr3_length: 16; cdr3_nt: TGTGCCAGCAGCCACGGGACCCCATCATTCTCCTACGAGCAGTACTTC; cdr3_aa: CASSHGTPSFSYEQYF
clone_size: .; j_call: TRBJ2-7; v_call: TRBV4-1; d_call: .; cdr3_length: 17; cdr3_nt: TGCGCCAGCAGCCAGATGCCCGCGGGACAGATTTCCTACGAGCAGTACTTC; cdr3_aa: CASSQMPAGQISYEQYF
clone_size: .; j_call: TRBJ1-2; v_call: TRBV29-1; d_call: .; cdr3_length: 14; cdr3_nt: TGCAGCGTTGAAGTATGGGCAGGACCTTATGGCTACACCTTC; cdr3_aa: CSVEVWAGPYGYTF
clone_size: once; j_call: TRBJ2-7; v_call: TRBV15; d_call: .; cdr3_length: 16; cdr3_nt: TGTGCCACCAGCAGAGATAGGGCGAGTTCTTACTACGAGCAGTACTTC; cdr3_aa: CATSRDRASSYYEQYF
clone_size: .; j_call: TRBJ2-5; v_call: TRBV7-9; d_call: .; cdr3_length: 14; cdr3_nt: TGTGCCAGCAGCTCGGACATCAAATTAGAGACCCAGTACTTC; cdr3_aa: CASSSDIKLETQYF
clone_size: .; j_call: TRBJ2-1; v_call: TRBV27; d_call: TRBD2; cdr3_length: 16; cdr3_nt: TGTGCCAGCAGTTCACGAGTAGCGGGGCCCTACAATGAGCAGTTCTTC; cdr3_aa: CASSSRVAGPYNEQFF
clone_size: .; j_call: TRBJ2-7; v_call: TRBV29-1; d_call: .; cdr3_length: 14; cdr3_nt: TGCAGCGTTGTTGGGACGGACAGCTCCTACGAGCAGTACTTC; cdr3_aa: CSVVGTDSSYEQYF
clone_size: .; j_call: TRBJ1-1; v_call: TRBV27; d_call: .; cdr3_length: 13; cdr3_nt: TGTGCCAGCAGTTTGTTAAGAAACACTGAAGCTTTCTTT; cdr3_aa: CASSLLRNTEAFF
clone_size: .; j_call: TRBJ2-7; v_call: TRBV7-9; d_call: TRBD1; cdr3_length: 14; cdr3_nt: TGTGCCAGCAGCCCACAGGGGGCTCCCGACGAGCAGTACTTC; cdr3_aa: CASSPQGAPDEQYF
clone_size: .; j_call: TRBJ2-2; v_call: TRBV28; d_call: .; cdr3_length: 15; cdr3_nt: TGTGCCAGCAGTTTTAGCAGGGGGGGTAACGGGGAGCTGTTTTTT; cdr3_aa: CASSFSRGGNGELFF
clone_size: .; j_call: TRBJ2-1; v_call: TRBV4-3; d_call: TRBD2; cdr3_length: 16; cdr3_nt: TGCGCCAGCAGCCTTAGCGGAGCGGGGGGAGACAATGAGCAGTTCTTC; cdr3_aa: CASSLSGAGGDNEQFF
clone_size: .; j_call: TRBJ2-1; v_call: TRBV12-5; d_call: .; cdr3_length: 14; cdr3_nt: TGTGCTAGCCGGACAGACGATAACAACAATGAGCAGTTCTTC; cdr3_aa: CASRTDDNNNEQFF
clone_size: .; j_call: TRBJ2-2; v_call: TRBV4-1; d_call: .; cdr3_length: 15; cdr3_nt: TGCGCCAGCAGCCCCTCGGGCAGGGACACCGGGGAGCTGTTTTTT; cdr3_aa: CASSPSGRDTGELFF